This TCR beta chain was sequenced for a study of a mutant IDH1 vaccine in newly diagnosed glioma. As for the study in general: Vaccination began 4-6 weeks post radiotherapy alone, or with temozolomide cycles.

Method: immunoSEQ multiplex PCR; TCRdb's copy keeps in-frame clones and lacks some. Among roughly 51,000 clones listed, approximately 84% were seen once. Concerning this clone itself: Its matching antigen is unknown.

Indicated time point: week 47, end of study. Vaccine doses each comprised 300 ug of mutant IDH1 20-mer peptide, with topical imiquimod. The patients received vaccinations eight times, in weeks 1, 3, 5, 7, 11, 15, 19 and 23. Findings and caveats of the study: Pseudoprogression apparently lacked any relation to changes in top peripheral T cell clonotypes.

This clonotype was obtained from a woman in her 30s with glioma. Some clones in this sample may be carry-over from other donors' samples. Sample: PBMCs, taken from a glioma patient whose treatment included an IDH1 peptide vaccine.

The CDR3 DNA is TGTGCCAGCAGCCCGCGACAGGGGGGCTACACCTTC. It encodes CASSPRQGGYTF. The V gene is TRBV5-4, the J gene TRBJ1-2; TRBD1 matches 8 bases. The CDR3 loop spans 12 amino acids. Germline assignment: CDR1 SGHNT and CDR2 YYREEE (reference sequence). After removal of 4 bases from V and 8 bases from J, the junction contained 4 bases not matched to a gene.